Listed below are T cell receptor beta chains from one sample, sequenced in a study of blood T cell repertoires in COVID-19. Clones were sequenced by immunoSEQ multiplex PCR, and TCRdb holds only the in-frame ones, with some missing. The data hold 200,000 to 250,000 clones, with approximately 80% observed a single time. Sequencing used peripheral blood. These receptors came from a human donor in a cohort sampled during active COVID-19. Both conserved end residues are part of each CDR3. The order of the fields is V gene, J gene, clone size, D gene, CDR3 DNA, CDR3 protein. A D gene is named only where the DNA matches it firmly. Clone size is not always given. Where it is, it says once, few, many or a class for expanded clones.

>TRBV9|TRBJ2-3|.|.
TGTGCCAGCAGCGTAGAACAGGAATCAGATACGCAGTATTTT
CASSVEQESDTQYF
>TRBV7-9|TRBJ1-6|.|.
TGTGCCAGCAGCTTAGCGGGGGGTAGCTGGAATTCACCCCTCCACTTT
CASSLAGGSWNSPLHF
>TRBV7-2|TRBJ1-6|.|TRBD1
TGTGCCAGCAGCCCGGACAGGGATAATTCACCCCTCCACTTT
CASSPDRDNSPLHF
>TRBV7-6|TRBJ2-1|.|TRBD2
TGTGCCAGCAGCTCTTTAGCGGGGCTCGACAATGAGCAGTTCTTC
CASSSLAGLDNEQFF
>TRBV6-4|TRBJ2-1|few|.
TGTGCCAGCAGTGACTCGAGTCAGGGAGAAGGGGGCAATGAGCAGTTCTTC
CASSDSSQGEGGNEQFF
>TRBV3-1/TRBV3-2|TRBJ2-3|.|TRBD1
TGTGCCAGCAGCCGGGCCGGGACAGCCACAGATACGCAGTATTTT
CASSRAGTATDTQYF
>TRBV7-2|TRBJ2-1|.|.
TGTGCCAGCAGCTTAAGTCTGGGCAGGGGAGTGGATGAGCAGTTCTTC
CASSLSLGRGVDEQFF
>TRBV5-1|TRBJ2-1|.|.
TGCGCCAGCAGCTTGGCACAGGGATCTTACAATGAGCAGTTCTTC
CASSLAQGSYNEQFF
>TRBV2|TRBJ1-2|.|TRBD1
TGTGCCAGCGGGACAGGGCAAGGGGACGGCTACACCTTC
CASGTGQGDGYTF
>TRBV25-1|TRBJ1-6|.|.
TGTGCATCAGGGGCAGGACCTTCACCCCTCCACTTT
CASGAGPSPLHF
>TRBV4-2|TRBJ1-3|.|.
TGTGCCAGCAGGGACAGAGGAGGTGGAAACACCATATATTTT
CASRDRGGGNTIYF
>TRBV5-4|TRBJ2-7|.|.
TGTGCCAGCAGCTTGTTTGCGGGACCAACCTACGAGCAGTACTTC
CASSLFAGPTYEQYF
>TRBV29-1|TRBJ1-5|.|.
TGCAGCGTCGAAGAGGGAGGGCCTCCCCAGCATTTT
CSVEEGGPPQHF
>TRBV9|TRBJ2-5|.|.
TGTGCCAGCAGCGTATACGGGTCTCCTGGGGAGACCCAGTACTTC
CASSVYGSPGETQYF
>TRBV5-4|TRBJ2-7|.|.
TGTGCCAGCAGCTCTACCTACGAGCAGTACTTC
CASSSTYEQYF
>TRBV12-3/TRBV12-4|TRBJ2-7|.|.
TGTGCCAGCAGTTTCTGGCGGACCTACGAGCAGTACTTC
CASSFWRTYEQYF
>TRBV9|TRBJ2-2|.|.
TGTGCCAGCAGCGTAGGAGGCAGAACGAACACCGGGGAGCTGTTTTTT
CASSVGGRTNTGELFF
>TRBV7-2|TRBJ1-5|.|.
TGTGCCAGCAGCTTAGCTCGGGTGGGGGGTCCCCAGCATTTT
CASSLARVGGPQHF
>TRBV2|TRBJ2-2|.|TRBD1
TGTGCCAGCAGTGGACAGGGTAGCACCGGGGAGCTGTTTTTT
CASSGQGSTGELFF
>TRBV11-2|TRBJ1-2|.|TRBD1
TGTGCCAGCAGCTTTACAGGGGCGGGGTATGGCTACACCTTC
CASSFTGAGYGYTF
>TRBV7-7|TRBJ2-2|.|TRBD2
TGTGCTAGCAGCTTAGCGAGGACGGGAGGCACCGGGGAGCTGTTTTTT
CASSLARTGGTGELFF
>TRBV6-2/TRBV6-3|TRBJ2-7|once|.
TGTGCCAGCAGTTACGGGACAACTAATACCTACGAGCAGTACTTC
CASSYGTTNTYEQYF
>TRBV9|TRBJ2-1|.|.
TGTGCCAGCAGCCTAAGCGGGCTCTCCTACAATGAGCAGTTCTTC
CASSLSGLSYNEQFF